Below are 24 T cell receptor beta chains sequenced from a single sample in a study of blood T cell repertoires in COVID-19. Profiling relied on immunoSEQ multiplex PCR, and the TCRdb table lists in-frame clones only, not all of them. The data show 150,000 to 200,000 clones, around 80% seen once. Sequenced material: peripheral blood. The receptors were sampled from a woman in her 70s with acute or convalescent COVID-19.

This clone was recorded a few times. This chain connects TRBV19 to TRBJ2-7, with a tentative D call TRBD2 (5 bases). The CDR3 runs 13 residues. V lost 4 bases and J 4 bases, leaving 11 bases between the germline ends. Germline loops: CDR1 LNHDA, CDR2 SQIVND (reference sequence). The CDR3 protein is CASSRRKAYEQYF. CDR3 sequence (DNA): TGTGCCAGTAGTAGGAGGAAGGCGTACGAGCAGTACTTC. The whole variable domain, filled in from reference TRBV19 and TRBJ2-7, reads DGGITQSPKYLFRKEGQNVTLSCEQNLNHDAMYWYRQDPGQGLRLIYYSQIVNDFQKGDIAEGYSVSREKKESFPLTVTSAQKNPTAFYLCASSRRKAYEQYFGPGTRLTVT.

In DNA form, the CDR3 reads TGTGCCAGCAGCCCCCCGGGAGCGGGGGGGCTCTCAGATACGCAGTATTTT. It yields the protein CASSPPGAGGLSDTQYF. This sequence joins TRBV3-1 (or the pseudogene TRBV3-2) and TRBJ2-3; 10 bases map to TRBD2. This CDR3 has 17 residues. Trimming removed 4 bases from V and 4 bases from J; junction bases left unmatched: 11. In germline, CDR1 is LGHDT, CDR2 YNNKEL (reference sequence).

This rearrangement joins TRBV6-4 to TRBJ2-7; D gene uncertain. V gave up 0 bases and J gave up 3 bases, with 9 bases separating them. In germline, CDR1 is MRHNA, CDR2 SNTAGT. The CDR3 length is 14 residues. The CDR3 DNA follows: TGTGCCAGCAGTGACTCGGGCCGCGTCTACGAGCAGTACTTC. Translated, it gives CASSDSGRVYEQYF.

This chain links TRBV5-4 with TRBJ2-1; TRBD2 aligns across 9 bases. Trimming cost V 0 bases and J 6 bases; bases outside gene matches: 4. Germline V gene lookup returns CDR1 SGHNT and CDR2 YYREEE (reference sequence). The CDR3 has 15 amino acids. The CDR3 loop reads CASSLALAGRNEQFF. The CDR3 nucleotides read TGTGCCAGCAGCTTGGCCCTAGCGGGACGCAATGAGCAGTTCTTC.

The table lists this clone with a count of one. V is TRBV13 and J is TRBJ2-7; 7 bases are shared with TRBD1. CDR3 length equals 12 residues. The germline CDR1 and CDR2 sequences are PRHDT and FYEKMQ (reference sequence). J gave up 5 bases and V 3 bases, and 1 base lay outside the gene matches. CDR3 in amino acids: CASSFDRDEQYF. In DNA form, the CDR3 reads TGTGCCAGCAGCTTCGACAGGGACGAGCAGTACTTC.

The chain couples TRBV20-1 to TRBJ1-5; 7 bases align to TRBD1. CDR1 is DFQATT and CDR2 is SNEGSKA in the germline V gene (reference sequence). Trimming at V came to 3 bases and at J to 6 bases, leaving 8 bases not matched to a gene. The length of the CDR3 is 14 residues. The CDR3 reads CSASEGQYIQPQHF. CDR3 in DNA: TGCAGTGCTAGTGAGGGACAGTATATTCAGCCCCAGCATTTT.

The chain carries TRBV19 and TRBJ2-5; TRBD2 might be the D (5 bases). The CDR3 totals 14 residues. Trimming removed 0 bases at V and 5 bases at J, with 10 bases between. Germline assignment: CDR1 LNHDA and CDR2 SQIVND (reference sequence). The CDR3 reads CASSIDREVETQYF. The CDR3 region has the DNA TGTGCCAGTAGTATAGATCGGGAAGTGGAGACCCAGTACTTC.

The V gene is TRBV4-2, the J gene TRBJ2-3; the D gene is possibly TRBD2 (6 bases). Trimming took 0 bases from V and 2 from J, leaving 21 bases between them. The CDR3 is made up of 19 amino acids. Per the germline V gene, CDR1 is LGHNA and CDR2 is YNFKEQ. CDR3 bases: TGTGCCAGCAGCCAAGATTCTTTTGAGGACTACCTCCTCACAGATACGCAGTATTTT. This encodes CASSQDSFEDYLLTDTQYF.

The chain joins TRBV4-2 to TRBJ2-1, with 11 bases lining up with TRBD2. Trimming cost V 4 bases and J 0 bases; bases outside gene matches: 5. Germline values: CDR1 LGHNA, CDR2 YNFKEQ. The CDR3 runs 17 residues. The CDR3 DNA follows: TGTGCCAGCAGCCTGTTCCTAGCGGGGGGCTCCTACAATGAGCAGTTCTTC. Translated: CASSLFLAGGSYNEQFF.

The CDR3 sequence is CASSQTGISYGYTF. In DNA, the CDR3 is TGCGCCAGCAGCCAGACAGGAATATCCTATGGCTACACCTTC. The V call is TRBV4-3, the J call TRBJ1-2, with D tentatively TRBD1 (6 bases). The CDR3 has 14 residues. Germline lookup yields CDR1 LGHNA and CDR2 YSLEER. Trimming removed 3 bases at V and 4 bases at J, with 12 bases between.

This clone has more than one count but fewer than ten. The V and J genes are TRBV27 and TRBJ1-6; 8 bases line up with TRBD1. The CDR3 spans 16 residues. Germline CDR1 reads MNHEY; CDR2 reads SMNVEV (reference sequence). V lost 3 bases to trimming and J lost 7 bases; unmatched junction nucleotides: 8. For the CDR3, the DNA is TGTGCCAGCAGTTTGGGCAGGGGGCTGCACAATTCACCCCTCCACTTT. Protein product: CASSLGRGLHNSPLHF.

This clone was detected only a few times. This chain uses TRBV19 with TRBJ1-2; D might be TRBD1 (5 bases). The V gene's germline CDR1 is LNHDA and CDR2 SQIVND (reference sequence). V gave up 6 bases and J gave up 4 bases, with 12 bases separating them. The CDR3 totals 13 residues. CDR3 protein: CASSQGGGYGYTF. The DNA for the CDR3 is TGTGCCAGTAGCCAGGGTGGTGGCTATGGCTACACCTTC. Combining the CDR3 with reference TRBV19 and TRBJ1-2 gives the whole variable domain DGGITQSPKYLFRKEGQNVTLSCEQNLNHDAMYWYRQDPGQGLRLIYYSQIVNDFQKGDIAEGYSVSREKKESFPLTVTSAQKNPTAFYLCASSQGGGYGYTFGSGTRLTVV.

V and J are TRBV7-2 and TRBJ2-3; TRBD2 matches at 11 bases. J gave up 2 bases and V 4 bases, and 2 bases lay outside the gene matches. This CDR3 contains 15 residues. CDR1 is SGHTA and CDR2 is FQGNSA in the germline V gene. DNA of the CDR3: TGTGCCAGCAGCTCGACTAGCGGGGTCACAGATACGCAGTATTTT. It translates to CASSSTSGVTDTQYF.

V is TRBV19 and J is TRBJ1-5; D might be TRBD1 (5 bases). CDR1 is LNHDA, CDR2 SQIVND, per germline (reference sequence). This CDR3 has 15 residues. V was pared by 6 bases and J by 4 bases, with 16 bases between. CDR3 nucleotides: TGTGCCAGTAGGAACTTAGTGGGGGGGAATCAGCCCCAGCATTTT. This codes for CASRNLVGGNQPQHF.

The chain employs TRBV2 and TRBJ2-5; a weak D match, TRBD1 (7 bases). The length of the CDR3 is 16 residues. CDR1 and CDR2 (germline): SNHLY, FYNNEI. V lost 3 bases and J 5 bases, leaving 19 bases between the germline ends. The CDR3 reads CASSDVGGGPGETQYF. CDR3 nucleotide sequence: TGTGCCAGCAGTGACGTTGGAGGGGGCCCGGGGGAGACCCAGTACTTC.

V usage is TRBV18 and J usage is TRBJ1-5; TRBD1 agrees at 7 bases. V shed 6 bases and J 4 bases; nucleotides not matched to a gene: 3. The CDR3 extends over 13 amino acids. Germline assignment: CDR1 KGHSH and CDR2 LQKENI. CDR3 loop: CASSTGANQPQHF. The CDR3 DNA sequence: TGTGCCAGCTCCACAGGGGCTAATCAGCCCCAGCATTTT.

This clone was seen a single time. The chain combines TRBV27 with TRBJ1-6; the D gene is possibly TRBD1 (5 bases). This CDR3 spans 16 amino acids. Germline V gene sequence: CDR1 MNHEY, CDR2 SMNVEV (reference sequence). V dropped 8 bases and J dropped 5 bases, with 19 bases sitting between them. The CDR3 protein is CASRSGGVSNNSPLHF. CDR3 DNA sequence: TGTGCCAGCCGATCGGGGGGGGTATCGAATAATTCACCCCTCCACTTT.

The chain couples TRBV13 to TRBJ2-7; 10 positions match TRBD1. Losses at the gene ends were 5 bases for V and 4 bases for J; bases not matched to a gene: 5. CDR1 is PRHDT and CDR2 is FYEKMQ in the germline V gene (reference sequence). This CDR3 comprises 14 residues. In DNA, the CDR3 is TGTGCCAGCAGCGGTGACAGGGGGCTTTACGAGCAGTACTTC. It codes for CASSGDRGLYEQYF.

CDR3 nucleotide sequence: TGCGCCAGCAGCTTGGAGAGCTCCTACAATGAGCAGTTCTTC. Translation gives CASSLESSYNEQFF. The chain is built from TRBV5-1 and TRBJ2-1; D unresolved. Germline V gives CDR1 SGHRS, CDR2 YFSETQ. V lost 0 bases to trimming and J lost 0 bases, with 4 bases between them. This CDR3 region has 14 residues.

This clone has just a few counts. The V call is TRBV9, the J call TRBJ2-2, with 7 bases identical to TRBD2. The CDR3 has 18 residues. V lost 3 bases, J lost 0 bases, and 11 bases stayed unmatched. The germline V gene encodes CDR1 SGDLS and CDR2 YYNGEE. Written as DNA, the CDR3 is TGTGCCAGCAGCGGCGGCGGGCGGGAGCGAACGAACACCGGGGAGCTGTTTTTT. It is translated as CASSGGGRERTNTGELFF.

The CDR3 sequence: CASSLLARGGEQYF. Written as DNA, the CDR3 is TGTGCCAGCAGTTTATTGGCCCGGGGGGGTGAGCAGTACTTC. The chain is built from TRBV28 and TRBJ2-7; 8 bases are shared with TRBD2. Germline-derived CDR1 and CDR2 are MDHEN and SYDVKM. This CDR3 region has 14 residues. The V and J ends lost 1 base and 7 bases, in that order; junction bases with no gene match: 6.

CDR3 region: CASSVLENEQFF. Here the CDR3 DNA reads TGCGCCAGCAGCGTACTGGAGAATGAGCAGTTCTTC. The chain has TRBV5-1 and TRBJ2-1; unclear D gene. The CDR3 is 12 residues long. Germline assignment: CDR1 SGHRS and CDR2 YFSETQ. The germline V and J ends were trimmed by 4 bases and 7 bases, with 9 bases remaining between them.

The rearrangement links TRBV4-1 to TRBJ1-2; 10 bases map to TRBD1. J gave up 1 base and V 1 base, and 6 bases lay outside the gene matches. Germline lookup yields CDR1 MGHRA and CDR2 YSYEKL. The CDR3 consists of 17 residues. The CDR3 protein is CASSQAGTGALNYGYTF. CDR3 coding DNA: TGCGCCAGCAGCCAAGCCGGGACAGGGGCCCTTAACTATGGCTACACCTTC.

V is TRBV28 and J is TRBJ1-2, with D possibly matching TRBD1 (5 bases). The CDR3 runs to 15 residues. V lost 7 bases and J 3 bases, leaving 18 bases between the germline ends. From germline, CDR1 is MDHEN and CDR2 SYDVKM. The DNA of the CDR3 is TGTGCCAGCATCCGGTTGGGACTCCTGGACTATGGCTACACCTTC. This codes for CASIRLGLLDYGYTF.